These T cell receptor beta chains were read from a single sample in a study of OX40 agonist ivuxolimab in advanced cancers. Method: immunoSEQ multiplex PCR; TCRdb's copy keeps in-frame clones and lacks some. The data contain 70,000 to 95,000 clones, 90% of them singletons. The material was CD4+ or CD8+ T cells sorted from blood, obtained in a trial of the OX40 agonist ivuxolimab. All receptors come from an adult with an advanced solid tumor such as melanoma, head and neck, liver or kidney cancer. Each CDR3 is given with its conserved first and last residue. Fields, in order: D gene, J gene, V gene, clone size, CDR3 DNA, CDR3 protein. A D gene is named only where the DNA matches it firmly. A clone size is listed for some rows: how often the clone was seen (once, few, many), or a class if it is expanded.

TRBD1	TRBJ2-4	TRBV27	.	TGTGCCAGCAGTCCACCGGACAGGGGGGCACACATTCAGTACTTC	CASSPPDRGAHIQYF
.	TRBJ2-5	TRBV7-2	.	TGTGCCAGCAGCTATCAACAGGGCTGGGAGACCCAGTACTTC	CASSYQQGWETQYF
TRBD2	TRBJ2-1	TRBV2	.	TGTGCCAGCAGTGAGGGACTAGCGGGATACAATGAGCAGTTCTTC	CASSEGLAGYNEQFF
.	TRBJ2-6	TRBV4-3	.	TGCGCCAGCAGCCAAGATATAGGTGCGGCTGGGGCCAACGTCCTGACTTTC	CASSQDIGAAGANVLTF
.	TRBJ2-7	TRBV5-6	.	TGTGCCAGCAGGGTGAGGGAGAGCTACTCCTACGAGCAGTACTTC	CASRVRESYSYEQYF
.	TRBJ2-5	TRBV10-3	.	TGTGCCATTAGGCGGGCCCCGACCCAAGAGACCCAGTACTTC	CAIRRAPTQETQYF
.	TRBJ2-2	TRBV7-9	.	TGTGCCAGCAGCTTAGAGGACGGGGCCGCAGGGAGTACCGGGGAGCTGTTTTTT	CASSLEDGAAGSTGELFF
.	TRBJ2-2	TRBV5-4	once	TGTGCCAGCAGCCCTTCGGGGACTGAATACACCGGGGAGCTGTTTTTT	CASSPSGTEYTGELFF
TRBD2	TRBJ2-1	TRBV15	once	TGTGCCACCAGCACCGGGACTAGCGTTCACAATGAGCAGTTCTTC	CATSTGTSVHNEQFF
TRBD1	TRBJ2-5	TRBV11-2	.	TGTGCCAGCAGCTTAGCGATGACAGGGGCTCAGACCCAGTACTTC	CASSLAMTGAQTQYF
.	TRBJ1-2	TRBV6-1	.	TGTGCCAGCAGTGACCAGGGGTTCTATGGCTACACCTTC	CASSDQGFYGYTF
TRBD2	TRBJ2-3	TRBV7-2	.	TGTGCCAGCAGCTTATATAGTAGAGGACTAGCGGGAGTGTCAGATACGCAGTATTTT	CASSLYSRGLAGVSDTQYF
.	TRBJ2-7	TRBV15	.	TGTGCCACCAGCAGAGGGCAGGGGCGGGTGGGCGAGCAGTACTTC	CATSRGQGRVGEQYF
.	TRBJ1-1	TRBV4-1	.	TGCGCCAGCAGCCAAAGGGTGCGGAACACTGAAGCTTTCTTT	CASSQRVRNTEAFF
.	TRBJ1-5	TRBV28	.	TGTGCCAGCAGTACAGGGTATGGTCAGCCCCAGCATTTT	CASSTGYGQPQHF
TRBD2	TRBJ2-7	TRBV7-2	.	TGTGCCAGCAGCTTCTCTAGCGGGAACTACGAGCAGTACTTC	CASSFSSGNYEQYF
.	TRBJ1-1	TRBV30	.	TGTGCCTGGACCGGGGGAGGAACTGAAGCTTTCTTT	CAWTGGGTEAFF
TRBD2	TRBJ2-1	TRBV7-8	.	TGTGCCAGCAGCCCCGGACTAGCGGGGAAGGGCAATGAGCAGTTCTTC	CASSPGLAGKGNEQFF
.	TRBJ2-7	TRBV11-2	.	TGTGCCAGCAGCTTAGAACTGGGGATTTCCTACGAGCAGTACTTC	CASSLELGISYEQYF
.	TRBJ1-5	TRBV28	.	TGTGCCAGCAGTTCCATCTCTGCGGACAATCAGCCCCAGCATTTT	CASSSISADNQPQHF
.	TRBJ1-5	TRBV28	.	TGTGCCAGCAGGGTAGAACTTCAGCCCCAGCATTTT	CASRVELQPQHF
.	TRBJ1-2	TRBV5-6	once	TGTGCCAGCAGCCCGGGGGTCTACGGCTACACCTTC	CASSPGVYGYTF
TRBD1	TRBJ1-2	TRBV11-1	.	TGTGCCAGCAGCCCTCTTGGACAGGCCAACTATGGCTACACCTTC	CASSPLGQANYGYTF
.	TRBJ1-6	TRBV25-1	.	TGTGCCAGCAGTGGAGAGTCCTATAATTCACCCCTCCACTTT	CASSGESYNSPLHF
.	TRBJ1-2	TRBV30	.	TGTGCCGGAGGCCGGTTCGGCTACACCTTC	CAGGRFGYTF
TRBD2	TRBJ2-3	TRBV11-3	.	TGTGCCAGCAGCCACGGACTAGCGGGAATCACAGATACGCAGTATTTT	CASSHGLAGITDTQYF
.	TRBJ1-6	TRBV5-6	.	TGTGCCAGCAGCTTAGCGGGGGGCAATTCACCCCTCCACTTT	CASSLAGGNSPLHF
TRBD1	TRBJ2-2	TRBV19	.	TGTGCCAGTTGGGACAGGGGAGGGAGTTACACCGGGGAGCTGTTTTTT	CASWDRGGSYTGELFF
.	TRBJ1-2	TRBV29-1	once	TGCAGCGTTGAAGAGGGGGGTAGTAAGAACTATGGCTACACCTTC	CSVEEGGSKNYGYTF
.	TRBJ2-3	TRBV19	once	TGTGCCAGTAGCGTCGGGAGCACCACAGATACGCAGTATTTT	CASSVGSTTDTQYF
TRBD1	TRBJ2-7	TRBV29-1	.	TGCAGCGTTCTTTTGCTGGACAGGGACTACGAGCAGTACTTC	CSVLLLDRDYEQYF
.	TRBJ1-2	TRBV6-1	.	TGTGCCAGCAGTCGAGGAGACAGGCCCGACTATGGCTACACCTTC	CASSRGDRPDYGYTF
.	TRBJ2-1	TRBV19	.	TGTGCCAGTAGTCACAACAGGGCGTACAATGAGCAGTTCTTC	CASSHNRAYNEQFF
.	TRBJ1-3	TRBV6-5	.	TGTGCCAGCAGTTACTCAGCCCCTGGACCGAAGAACACCATATATTTT	CASSYSAPGPKNTIYF
.	TRBJ1-1	TRBV27	.	TGTGCCAGCAGGACAGAGAACACTGAAGCTTTCTTT	CASRTENTEAFF
.	TRBJ1-2	TRBV5-1	.	TGCGCCAGCAGCATCGGACTAGGACAGACCTATGGCTACACCTTC	CASSIGLGQTYGYTF
TRBD1	TRBJ2-5	TRBV12-5	.	TGTGCTAGTGGTTTGGGACAGGGAAAGACCCAGTACTTC	CASGLGQGKTQYF
TRBD1	TRBJ1-2	TRBV5-1	.	TGCGCCAGCAGCTTCGACAGGGCATTCGGCTACACCTTC	CASSFDRAFGYTF